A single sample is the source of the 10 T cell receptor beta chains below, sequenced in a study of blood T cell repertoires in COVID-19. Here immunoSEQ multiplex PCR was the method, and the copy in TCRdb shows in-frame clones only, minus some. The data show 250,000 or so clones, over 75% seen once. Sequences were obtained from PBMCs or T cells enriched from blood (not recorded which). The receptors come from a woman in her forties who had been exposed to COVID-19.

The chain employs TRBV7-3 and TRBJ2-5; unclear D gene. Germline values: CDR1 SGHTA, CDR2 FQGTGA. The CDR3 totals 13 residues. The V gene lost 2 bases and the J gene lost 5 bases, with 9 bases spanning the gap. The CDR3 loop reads CASSLGEKETQYF. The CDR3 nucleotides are TGTGCCAGCAGCTTAGGAGAGAAGGAGACCCAGTACTTC.

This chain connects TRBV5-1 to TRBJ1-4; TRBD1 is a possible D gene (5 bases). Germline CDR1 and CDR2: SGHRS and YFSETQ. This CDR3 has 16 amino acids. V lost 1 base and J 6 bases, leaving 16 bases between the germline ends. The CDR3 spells CASSLISPGKDEKLFF. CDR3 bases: TGCGCCAGCAGCTTGATCTCGCCAGGGAAGGATGAAAAACTGTTTTTT.

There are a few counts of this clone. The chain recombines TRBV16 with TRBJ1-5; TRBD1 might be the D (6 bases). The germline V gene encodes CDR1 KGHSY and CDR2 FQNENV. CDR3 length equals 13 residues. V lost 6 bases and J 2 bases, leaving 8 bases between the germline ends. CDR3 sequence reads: CASSPGGNQPQHF. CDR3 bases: TGTGCCAGCAGTCCAGGGGGCAATCAGCCCCAGCATTTT.

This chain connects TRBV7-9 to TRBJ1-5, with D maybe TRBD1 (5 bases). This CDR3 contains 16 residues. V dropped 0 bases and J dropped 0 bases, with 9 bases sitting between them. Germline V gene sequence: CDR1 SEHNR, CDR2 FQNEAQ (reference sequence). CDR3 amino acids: CASSLADRYSNQPQHF. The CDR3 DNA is TGTGCCAGCAGCTTAGCCGACAGATATAGCAATCAGCCCCAGCATTTT.

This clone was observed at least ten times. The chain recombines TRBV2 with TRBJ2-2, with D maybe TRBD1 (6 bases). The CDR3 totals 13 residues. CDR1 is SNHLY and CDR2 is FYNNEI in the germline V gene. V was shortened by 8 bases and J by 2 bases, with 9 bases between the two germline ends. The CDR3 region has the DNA TGTGCCAGCGCGGACAGCAACACCGGGGAGCTGTTTTTT. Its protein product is CASADSNTGELFF.

CDR3 bases: TGTGCCAGCAGCACTTACAGGGTAGCGGGTTCACCCCTCCACTTT. This sequence encodes CASSTYRVAGSPLHF. The chain combines TRBV7-2 with TRBJ1-6, with D possibly matching TRBD1 (6 bases). The CDR3 runs to 15 residues. Germline lookup yields CDR1 SGHTA and CDR2 FQGNSA. Trimming took 5 bases from V and 9 from J, leaving 17 bases between them.

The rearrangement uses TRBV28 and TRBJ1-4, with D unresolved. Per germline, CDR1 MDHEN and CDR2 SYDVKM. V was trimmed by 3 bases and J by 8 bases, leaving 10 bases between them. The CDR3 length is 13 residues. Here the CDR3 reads CASSLRWPEKLFF. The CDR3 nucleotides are TGTGCCAGCAGTTTGAGGTGGCCCGAAAAACTGTTTTTT.

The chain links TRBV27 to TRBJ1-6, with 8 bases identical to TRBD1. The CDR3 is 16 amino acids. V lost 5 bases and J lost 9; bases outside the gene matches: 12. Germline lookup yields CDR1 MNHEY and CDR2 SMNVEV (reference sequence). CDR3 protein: CASSPRTGITGSPLHF. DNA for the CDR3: TGTGCCAGCAGTCCCCGGACAGGGATTACGGGTTCACCCCTCCACTTT.

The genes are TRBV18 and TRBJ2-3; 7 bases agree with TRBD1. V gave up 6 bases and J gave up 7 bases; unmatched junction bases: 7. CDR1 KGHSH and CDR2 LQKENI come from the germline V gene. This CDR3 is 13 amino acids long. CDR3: CASSPDRTNTQYF. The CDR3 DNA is TGTGCCAGCTCCCCGGACAGGACAAATACGCAGTATTTT.

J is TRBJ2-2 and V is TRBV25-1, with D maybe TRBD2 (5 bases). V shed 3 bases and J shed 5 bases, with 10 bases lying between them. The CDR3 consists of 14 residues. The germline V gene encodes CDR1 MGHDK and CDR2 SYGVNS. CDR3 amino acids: CASSEVPGTGELFF. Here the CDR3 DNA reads TGTGCCAGCAGTGAGGTCCCGGGGACCGGGGAGCTGTTTTTT.